These 23 T cell receptor beta chains came from one sample sequenced in a study of T cell responses to AZD1222 COVID-19 vaccine (dated by TCRdb to the early 2020s). The label giving this sample's time point can be read as: baseline before first vaccination. The library was generated by the immunoSEQ multiplex PCR assay. The table was pulled from immuneACCESS by TCRdb, which kept in-frame rearrangements only. Such tables lose some clones; where checked, under half of the loss comes from unresolved V genes, and the rest has no known cause. The sample table holds some 74,000 clones, of which around 80% were seen once. The ten largest clones represent 22% of the sample. The specimen comprised peripheral blood, sampled on day 0 of AZD1222 vaccination. The receptors were sampled from an adult in good health.

The gene calls are TRBV28 and TRBJ1-1; D is perhaps TRBD1 (6 bases). CDR1 is MDHEN, CDR2 SYDVKM, per germline. The CDR3 sequence is 13 residues long. V was trimmed by 6 bases and J by 4 bases, leaving 12 bases between them. The CDR3 region has the DNA TGTGCCAGCAGGACGGGACAACTCACTGAAGCTTTCTTT. Its translation: CASRTGQLTEAFF.

The rearrangement uses TRBV7-9 and TRBJ2-2; D is possibly TRBD2 (6 bases). CDR1 and CDR2 (germline): SEHNR, FQNEAQ (reference sequence). Trimming removed 4 bases at V and 5 bases at J, with 17 bases between. The CDR3 runs 16 residues. DNA for the CDR3: TGTGCCAGCAGCTCGCAACTAGCTATCAAGACCGGGGAGCTGTTTTTT. Translated: CASSSQLAIKTGELFF.

This chain connects TRBV2 to TRBJ2-2; either TRBD1 or TRBD2 may fit D (9 bases each). CDR3 size: 21 residues. V was clipped by 5 bases and J by 4 bases, with 32 bases between them. From germline, CDR1 is SNHLY and CDR2 FYNNEI. This CDR3 is CASSSRQGGALAGEGTGELFF. CDR3 nucleotides: TGTGCCAGCAGTAGCAGACAGGGGGGAGCTTTAGCGGGAGAGGGCACCGGGGAGCTGTTTTTT.

The chain is built from TRBV2 and TRBJ1-2; possible D gene TRBD1, 6 bases. Germline V gene data show CDR1 as SNHLY and CDR2 as FYNNEI. Trimming removed 6 bases from V and 4 bases from J, with 18 bases in between. The CDR3 runs 15 residues. The CDR3 DNA reads TGTGCCAGCAGCTATACGGCGGGGGGCGGCTATGGCTACACCTTC. Protein product: CASSYTAGGGYGYTF.

This chain links TRBV3-1 (or the pseudogene TRBV3-2) with TRBJ2-3; TRBD2 matches at 10 bases. This CDR3 is built from 15 residues. The ends lost 1 base at V and 5 bases at J; junction bases unmatched: 3. The germline V gene encodes CDR1 LGHDT and CDR2 YNNKEL (reference sequence). CDR3 sequence (DNA): TGTGCCAGCAGCCAAGTGGGACTAGCGAAAGATACGCAGTATTTT. It yields the protein CASSQVGLAKDTQYF.

The chain combines TRBV23-1 with TRBJ2-4; 7 bases agree with TRBD1. TRBV23-1 is designated an ORF whose function remains uncertain. This CDR3 spans 14 amino acids. Losses at the gene ends were 8 bases for V and 7 bases for J; bases not matched to a gene: 11. CDR3 amino acids: CASHGDSLGNIQYF. Written as DNA, the CDR3 is TGCGCCAGCCATGGGGACAGCCTCGGGAACATTCAGTACTTC.

This clone was picked up one time. The chain joins TRBV29-1 to TRBJ2-2, with D unresolved. Trimming took off 4 bases at V and 1 base at J, with 16 bases between the two ends. Germline CDR1 is SQVTM and CDR2 is ANQGSEA. This CDR3 spans 16 amino acids. CDR3 in amino acids: CSVALGRAGNTGELFF. The CDR3 region has the DNA TGCAGCGTTGCCCTAGGTCGGGCAGGGAACACCGGGGAGCTGTTTTTT.

This chain links TRBV20-1 with TRBJ1-2; D is possibly TRBD1 (5 bases). Trimming took off 3 bases at V and 5 bases at J, with 19 bases between the two ends. The CDR3 spans 15 residues. Germline V gene data show CDR1 as DFQATT and CDR2 as SNEGSKA (reference sequence). CDR3: CSASLPPGAGYGYTF. CDR3 in DNA: TGCAGTGCTAGTCTCCCCCCTGGGGCGGGGTATGGCTACACCTTC.

The CDR3: CASSWDRAAFF. The CDR3 DNA reads TGTGCCAGCAGCTGGGACAGGGCAGCTTTCTTT. The rearrangement joins TRBV25-1 to TRBJ1-1, with 9 bases aligning to TRBD1. Germline CDR1 MGHDK, CDR2 SYGVNS. The CDR3 is 11 residues long. After removal of 6 bases from V and 10 bases from J, the junction contained 3 bases not matched to a gene.

The rearrangement joins TRBV7-9 to TRBJ2-6; D remains unclear. There are 17 residues in the CDR3. Per the germline V gene, CDR1 is SEHNR and CDR2 is FQNEAQ (reference sequence). V lost 3 bases and J 2 bases, leaving 14 bases between the germline ends. Written as DNA, the CDR3 is TGTGCCAGCAGCTTTTTTGTGAGCACCACTGGGGCCAACGTCCTGACTTTC. It specifies CASSFFVSTTGANVLTF.

This chain joins TRBV18 and TRBJ2-5; D remains unclear. The CDR3 contains 15 residues. Germline V CDR1 and CDR2: KGHSH, LQKENI. Trimming stripped 1 base from V and 4 bases from J, with 13 bases between. The CDR3 loop reads CASSPREGAAETQYF. CDR3 DNA: TGTGCCAGCTCACCACGAGAAGGAGCCGCAGAGACCCAGTACTTC.

This clone appeared once. The chain links TRBV5-1 to TRBJ2-7; D gene ambiguous. The CDR3 covers 15 residues. The germline gives CDR1 SGHRS, CDR2 YFSETQ. V lost 4 bases and J 0 bases, leaving 14 bases between the germline ends. The DNA for the CDR3 is TGCGCCAGCAGCCCGCCTCTTGGGCCCTCCTACGAGCAGTACTTC. Its translation: CASSPPLGPSYEQYF.

This chain connects TRBV7-2 to TRBJ2-1, with TRBD2 identical over 10 bases. After removal of 3 bases from V and 5 bases from J, the junction contained 7 bases not matched to a gene. The CDR3 has 16 residues. Germline assignment: CDR1 SGHTA and CDR2 FQGNSA. This chain's CDR3 is CASSFQSGRADNEQFF. The CDR3 nucleotides are TGTGCCAGCAGCTTCCAGAGCGGGAGGGCCGACAATGAGCAGTTCTTC.

This clone has a handful of counts. The chain combines TRBV2 with TRBJ2-1; D is unclear. Germline loops: CDR1 SNHLY, CDR2 FYNNEI. The CDR3 is 11 residues long. V was cut by 2 bases and J by 12 bases, with 8 bases left in between. The CDR3, as DNA: TGTGCCAGCAGTGAATGGGGTACGCAGTTCTTC. Amino acids: CASSEWGTQFF.

The CDR3 here is CASSPGATYGGYTF. Here the CDR3 DNA reads TGTGCCAGCAGTCCAGGGGCTACCTATGGGGGCTACACCTTC. This chain connects TRBV6-5 to TRBJ1-2, with D tentatively TRBD1 (6 bases). Per the germline V gene, CDR1 is MNHEY and CDR2 is SVGAGI. With 5 bases removed from V and 8 bases from J, the gap between germline ends came to 18 bases. The CDR3 is 14 amino acids.

V gene TRBV9 combines with J gene TRBJ1-2; D is possibly TRBD1 (5 bases). The CDR3 runs to 16 residues. With 2 bases removed from V and 4 bases from J, the gap between germline ends came to 18 bases. From germline, CDR1 is SGDLS and CDR2 YYNGEE. The DNA of the CDR3 is TGTGCCAGCAGCGTCCTCGGGGCAGCTCCAAGCTATGGCTACACCTTC. Amino acid sequence: CASSVLGAAPSYGYTF.

The chain links TRBV7-8 to TRBJ1-6; TRBD1 aligns across 8 bases. Losses at the gene ends were 4 bases for V and 5 bases for J; bases not matched to a gene: 4. Germline lookup yields CDR1 SGHVS and CDR2 FQNEAQ. There are 15 residues in the CDR3. CDR3 in DNA: TGTGCCAGCAGCTGGACAGGGCCAAATAATTCACCCCTCCACTTT. This sequence encodes CASSWTGPNNSPLHF.

The chain couples TRBV5-5 to TRBJ1-1; the D is unclear. CDR1 and CDR2 (germline): SGHKS, YYEKEE (reference sequence). This CDR3 spans 14 amino acids. Between the trimmed V and J ends, which lost 4 bases and 0 bases, there was a span of 10 bases. CDR3 nucleotides: TGTGCCAGCAGCACTGGGATCATGAACACTGAAGCTTTCTTT. This sequence encodes CASSTGIMNTEAFF.

This chain joins TRBV19 and TRBJ1-4; weak D call: TRBD1 (5 bases). V lost 5 bases to trimming and J lost 7 bases, with 17 bases between them. This CDR3 has 15 residues. From germline, CDR1 is LNHDA and CDR2 SQIVND (reference sequence). CDR3 loop: CASSARDGLLEKLFF. The CDR3 nucleotides read TGTGCCAGTAGTGCTCGGGACGGTCTTCTTGAAAAACTGTTTTTT. Together with reference TRBV19 and TRBJ1-4, the CDR3 gives the full variable domain: DGGITQSPKYLFRKEGQNVTLSCEQNLNHDAMYWYRQDPGQGLRLIYYSQIVNDFQKGDIAEGYSVSREKKESFPLTVTSAQKNPTAFYLCASSARDGLLEKLFFGSGTQLSVL.

The chain uses TRBV7-9 and TRBJ1-1; a weak D match, TRBD1 (5 bases). The CDR3 spans 13 residues. With 3 bases removed from V and 1 base from J, the gap between germline ends came to 6 bases. Germline V gene lookup returns CDR1 SEHNR and CDR2 FQNEAQ (reference sequence). CDR3 DNA: TGTGCCAGCAGCTTCCAGGGGAACACTGAAGCTTTCTTT. The encoded protein is CASSFQGNTEAFF.

The rearrangement uses TRBV28 and TRBJ1-1; D is uncertain. V was trimmed by 5 bases and J by 1 base, leaving 5 bases between them. The CDR3 is made up of 12 amino acids. CDR1 MDHEN and CDR2 SYDVKM come from the germline V gene. This CDR3 is CASSNTNTEAFF. The CDR3 DNA reads as TGTGCCAGCAGTAACACGAACACTGAAGCTTTCTTT.

The chain employs TRBV29-1 and TRBJ1-2; 8 bases match TRBD1. J gave up 3 bases and V 5 bases, and 2 bases lay outside the gene matches. Germline V CDR1 and CDR2: SQVTM, ANQGSEA. The CDR3 is made up of 12 amino acids. For the CDR3, the DNA is TGCAGCGTTACAGGGGGAGACTATGGCTACACCTTC. It is translated as CSVTGGDYGYTF. The variable domain in full, with the rest retrieved from reference TRBV29-1 and TRBJ1-2, is SAVISQKPSRDICQRGTSLTIQCQVDSQVTMMFWYRQQPGQSLTLIATANQGSEATYESGFVIDKFPISRPNLTFSTLTVSNMSPEDSSIYLCSVTGGDYGYTFGSGTRLTVV.

The CDR3 protein is CATQGGYPSYEQYF. The CDR3 nucleotides are TGCGCCACCCAAGGGGGGTACCCCTCCTACGAGCAGTACTTC. The rearrangement joins TRBV10-2 to TRBJ2-7; D tentatively fits TRBD1 or TRBD2 (6 bases each). Trimming removed 10 bases at V and 0 bases at J, with 16 bases between. Germline V gene sequence: CDR1 WSHSY, CDR2 SAAADI. CDR3 size: 14 residues.